The 10 T cell receptor beta chains in this list originate from one sample, sequenced in a study of blood T cell repertoires in COVID-19. The assay was immunoSEQ multiplex PCR, and TCRdb's table has in-frame clones only and misses some. The table shows approximately 66,000 clones, with roughly 89% occurring only once. The specimen was peripheral blood. These TCRs come from a man aged 55 to 70 with acute or convalescent COVID-19.

The rearrangement joins TRBV5-1 to TRBJ2-1, with a possible D match to TRBD2 (6 bases). Per the germline V gene, CDR1 is SGHRS and CDR2 is YFSETQ. CDR3 length: 15 residues. Deletions cut 3 bases from V and 3 bases from J, with 13 bases between. CDR3 coding DNA: TGCGCCAGCAGCTCAGGACGGGGAGGCTACAATGAGCAGTTCTTC. It encodes CASSSGRGGYNEQFF.

V gene TRBV30 combines with J gene TRBJ2-7; D is ambiguous. The V gene's germline CDR1 is GTSNPN and CDR2 SVGIG (reference sequence). This CDR3 contains 12 residues. V lost 5 bases and J lost 0, with 8 bases in between. Written as DNA, the CDR3 is TGTGCCTGGTCCACCAGCTCCTACGAGCAGTACTTC. It yields the protein CAWSTSSYEQYF.

This chain links TRBV7-3 with TRBJ1-2; D is perhaps TRBD1 (5 bases). Germline V gene data show CDR1 as SGHTA and CDR2 as FQGTGA. Trimming cost V 0 bases and J 7 bases, with 9 bases left between them. CDR3 size: 13 residues. In DNA form, the CDR3 reads TGTGCCAGCAGCTTAACCAGGGACTCTGGCTACACCTTC. Residues: CASSLTRDSGYTF.

This rearrangement joins TRBV19 to TRBJ2-7, with 10 bases matching TRBD2. J lost 3 bases, V lost 6 bases, and 8 bases had no gene match. CDR1 LNHDA and CDR2 SQIVND come from the germline V gene (reference sequence). The CDR3 runs 15 residues. CDR3 in DNA: TGTGCCAGTAGACTACAGCGGGGGGGCGGCTACGAGCAGTACTTC. It codes for CASRLQRGGGYEQYF.

This clone was found a few times. The rearrangement links TRBV7-9 to TRBJ2-3; tentatively, D is TRBD2 (6 bases). This CDR3 region has 14 residues. V lost 5 bases and J lost 1, with 10 bases in between. CDR1 is SEHNR, CDR2 FQNEAQ, per germline (reference sequence). As DNA, the CDR3 is TGTGCCAGCAGCCCGCGGGACCGCACAGATACGCAGTATTTT. It is translated as CASSPRDRTDTQYF.

This rearrangement joins TRBV24-1 to TRBJ2-3; TRBD2 matches 14 bases. The germline V gene encodes CDR1 KGHDR and CDR2 SFDVKD. This CDR3 region has 16 residues. The J segment lost 4 bases and the V segment lost 3 bases, leaving 2 bases of the junction unmatched. The CDR3 DNA sequence: TGTGCCACCAGTGATCGACTAGCGGGGGGGCCAGATACGCAGTATTTT. It specifies CATSDRLAGGPDTQYF.

V and J are TRBV18 and TRBJ1-5; 7 bases are shared with TRBD1. This CDR3 region has 14 residues. The V and J ends lost 6 bases and 4 bases, in that order; junction bases with no gene match: 6. CDR1 is KGHSH and CDR2 is LQKENI in the germline V gene. The CDR3 DNA reads as TGTGCCAGCTCCCTGGACAGGCGTAATCAGCCCCAGCATTTT. Protein product: CASSLDRRNQPQHF. The full variable domain, its missing parts supplied by reference TRBV18 and TRBJ1-5, is NAGVMQNPRHLVRRRGQEARLRCSPMKGHSHVYWYRQLPEEGLKFMVYLQKENIIDESGMPKERFSAEFPKEGPSILRIQQVVRGDSAAYFCASSLDRRNQPQHFGDGTRLSIL.

This rearrangement joins TRBV6-5 to TRBJ1-6, with 9 bases lining up with TRBD1. V trimming: 8 bases; J trimming: 5 bases; junction bases outside the gene matches: 7. In germline, CDR1 is MNHEY, CDR2 SVGAGI. This CDR3 is built from 15 residues. The DNA of the CDR3 is TGTGCCAGCCTCCTCCGGGACAGGGATAATTCACCCCTCCACTTT. Its protein product is CASLLRDRDNSPLHF.

The chain employs TRBV3-1 (or the pseudogene TRBV3-2) and TRBJ1-6; TRBD1 matches at 9 bases. J was trimmed by 6 bases and V by 4 bases; bases with no gene match: 4. The germline gives CDR1 LGHDT, CDR2 YNNKEL (reference sequence). The CDR3 extends over 15 amino acids. This CDR3 is CASSPRDRVNSPLHF. DNA of the CDR3: TGTGCCAGCAGCCCCCGGGACAGGGTTAATTCACCCCTCCACTTT.

J is TRBJ1-6 and V is TRBV5-5; 8 bases map to TRBD1. Germline CDR1 SGHKS, CDR2 YYEKEE (reference sequence). V shed 0 bases and J 2 bases; nucleotides not matched to a gene: 4. The CDR3 spans 17 residues. The CDR3 spells CASSLETGVPYNSPLHF. The CDR3 nucleotides read TGTGCCAGCAGCTTGGAGACAGGGGTGCCCTATAATTCACCCCTCCACTTT.